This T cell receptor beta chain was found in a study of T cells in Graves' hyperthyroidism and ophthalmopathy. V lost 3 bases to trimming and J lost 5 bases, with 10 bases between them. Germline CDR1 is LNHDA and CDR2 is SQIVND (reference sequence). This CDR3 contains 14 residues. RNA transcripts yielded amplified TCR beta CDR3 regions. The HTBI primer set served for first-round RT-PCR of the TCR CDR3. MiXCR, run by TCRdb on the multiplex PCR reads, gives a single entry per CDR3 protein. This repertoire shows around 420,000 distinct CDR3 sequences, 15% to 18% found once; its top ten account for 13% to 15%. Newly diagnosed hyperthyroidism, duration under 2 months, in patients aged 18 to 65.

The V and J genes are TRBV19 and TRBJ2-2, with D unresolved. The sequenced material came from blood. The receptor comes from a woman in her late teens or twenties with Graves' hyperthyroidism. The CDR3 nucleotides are TGTGCCAGTAGTATGTTTTGGAATACCGGGGAGCTGTTTTTT. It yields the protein CASSMFWNTGELFF.